This record covers a single T cell receptor (beta chain). This specimen belongs to a study of blood T cell repertoires in COVID-19. At the level of the study: Researchers got acute and convalescent COVID-19 samples from the United States, Italy and Spain.

Authors' analysis steps: Nucleated cell number was recorded as an estimate derived from reference gene primer amplification. Produced via immunoSEQ multiplex PCR; TCRdb's table is partial and in-frame only. The D gene and trimming were derived from the DNA, and the V and J assignments and clone size from that table. The sample has 90,000 or so clones; roughly 70% are singletons. The J segment lost 6 bases and the V segment lost 3 bases, leaving 7 bases of the junction unmatched. CDR1 and CDR2 (germline): MDHEN, SYDVKM. This CDR3 has 16 amino acids. The receptor's source is a woman older than 75 with acute or convalescent COVID-19. This chain uses TRBV28 with TRBJ2-1; 11 bases align to TRBD2. Sequences were obtained from peripheral blood. The CDR3 bases are TGTGCCAGCAGTTTGAGACCTAGCGGGGGGTTCAATGAGCAGTTCTTC. It yields the protein CASSLRPSGGFNEQFF.